Following are 14 T cell receptor beta chains from one sample sequenced in a study of cytomegalovirus exposure and HLA in healthy donors. 13 Jbeta primers and 60 Vbeta primers were used for the PCR. Measured with immunoSEQ multiplex PCR; TCRdb has only the in-frame clones, and not every one. The sample holds about 130,000 clones, 75% to 85% seen once. Source material: PBMCs. These receptors were collected from a man in his forties or fifties in good health and CMV-seronegative.

V usage is TRBV28 and J usage is TRBJ1-2; tentatively, D is TRBD1 (5 bases). Germline CDR1 reads MDHEN; CDR2 reads SYDVKM. This CDR3 comprises 13 residues. V lost 2 bases and J 7 bases, leaving 11 bases between the germline ends. The CDR3 sequence is CASSLPQGPGYTF. The CDR3 coding sequence is TGTGCCAGCAGTTTACCGCAGGGTCCTGGCTACACCTTC.

The chain uses TRBV4-2 and TRBJ2-7; 11 bases match TRBD2. The trim removed 3 bases at V and 0 bases at J, leaving 7 bases unmatched. The CDR3 has 17 residues. The germline V gene has CDR1 LGHNA and CDR2 YNFKEQ. CDR3 amino acids: CASSQSPSGGPSYEQYF. CDR3 nucleotides: TGTGCCAGCAGCCAGTCCCCTAGCGGGGGGCCCTCCTACGAGCAGTACTTC.

The chain is built from TRBV7-2 and TRBJ2-1; 8 bases line up with TRBD2. CDR1 and CDR2 from the germline V gene are SGHTA and FQGNSA. V gave up 1 base and J gave up 4 bases; unmatched junction bases: 3. The CDR3 is 15 amino acids. The CDR3, as DNA: TGTGCCAGCAGCTTAGGGGCTAGCGGGTACAATGAGCAGTTCTTC. It encodes CASSLGASGYNEQFF.

This clone was seen once. V is TRBV9 and J is TRBJ2-2, with unresolved D. V was trimmed by 6 bases and J by 5 bases, leaving 17 bases between them. In germline, CDR1 is SGDLS, CDR2 YYNGEE. This CDR3 is 15 amino acids long. Here the CDR3 DNA reads TGTGCCAGCACTTCTTATCCAGATTTTACCGGGGAGCTGTTTTTT. Translation: CASTSYPDFTGELFF.

This clone was seen only once. The chain is built from TRBV10-3 and TRBJ1-5, with D possibly being TRBD1 (5 bases). V was pared by 7 bases and J by 3 bases, with 10 bases between. Germline V gene lookup returns CDR1 ENHRY and CDR2 SYGVKD. The CDR3 is 13 amino acids. CDR3 DNA sequence: TGTGCCATCACCGAGGACAACAATCAGCCCCAGCATTTT. It specifies CAITEDNNQPQHF.

The chain employs TRBV28 and TRBJ1-1, with 8 positions matching TRBD1. V was clipped by 5 bases and J by 6 bases; unmatched bases: 11. Per germline, CDR1 MDHEN and CDR2 SYDVKM. The CDR3 sequence is 15 residues long. CDR3 nucleotide sequence: TGTGCCAGCAGTGCTCACACAGGGGGAAGGCCTGAAGCTTTCTTT. This encodes CASSAHTGGRPEAFF.

V is TRBV28 and J is TRBJ2-3; TRBD2 matches at 11 bases. Looked up from germline, CDR1 is MDHEN and CDR2 is SYDVKM. The CDR3 consists of 18 residues. With V trimmed by 4 bases and J by 0 bases, 9 bases remained unmatched. The CDR3 nucleotides are TGTGCCAGCAGTTCCATGCTAGCGGGGGGACGTAGCACAGATACGCAGTATTTT. Its protein is CASSSMLAGGRSTDTQYF.

Within the sample, this clone is medium-sized. The V gene is TRBV6-1, the J gene TRBJ1-4; TRBD1 might be the D (5 bases). Trimming shortened V by 8 bases and J by 8 bases, and 12 bases separated the two germline ends. This CDR3 is built from 12 residues. Looked up from germline, CDR1 is MNHNS and CDR2 is SASEGT. The CDR3: CASGRASEKLFF. CDR3 sequence (DNA): TGTGCCAGCGGCAGGGCGAGCGAAAAACTGTTTTTT.

This sequence joins TRBV27 and TRBJ1-4; unclear D gene. In germline, CDR1 is MNHEY, CDR2 SMNVEV (reference sequence). The V and J ends lost 2 bases and 4 bases respectively, with 14 bases between them. This CDR3 is built from 16 residues. Written as DNA, the CDR3 is TGTGCCAGCAGTTTAGGAGGGTACGACAATAATGAAAAACTGTTTTTT. Amino acids: CASSLGGYDNNEKLFF.

V usage is TRBV29-1 and J usage is TRBJ2-3; 12 nucleotides match TRBD2. CDR3 length: 15 amino acids. V was clipped by 2 bases and J by 4 bases; unmatched bases: 4. The germline V gene has CDR1 SQVTM and CDR2 ANQGSEA. This chain's CDR3 is CSVEFLAGGSDTQYF. As DNA, the CDR3 is TGCAGCGTTGAATTCCTAGCGGGAGGGTCAGATACGCAGTATTTT.

The CDR3 coding sequence is TGTGCCAGCAGCACTGACAGGTCCTATGGCTACACCTTC. Amino acids: CASSTDRSYGYTF. The V and J genes are TRBV28 and TRBJ1-2, with a possible D match to TRBD1 (6 bases). This CDR3 region has 13 residues. The V gene lost 6 bases and the J gene lost 4 bases, with 12 bases spanning the gap. CDR1 MDHEN and CDR2 SYDVKM come from the germline V gene.

This rearrangement joins TRBV27 to TRBJ2-1, with TRBD2 matching over 10 bases. The germline V gene has CDR1 MNHEY and CDR2 SMNVEV (reference sequence). Unmatched junction bases numbered 4, after V lost 5 bases and J lost 0 bases. CDR3 length: 16 residues. The CDR3: CASSVSGRYSYNEQFF. The CDR3 DNA reads as TGTGCCAGCAGTGTTAGCGGGAGGTACTCCTACAATGAGCAGTTCTTC.

In this sample, this clone turned up a few times. V gene TRBV4-1 combines with J gene TRBJ1-5; D gene ambiguous. Germline V gene sequence: CDR1 MGHRA, CDR2 YSYEKL. Trimming left V 4 bases short and J 4 bases short, with 11 bases between. This CDR3 has 14 residues. In DNA, the CDR3 is TGCGCCAGCAGCCGCGTCGGGGAAAATCAGCCCCAGCATTTT. It translates to CASSRVGENQPQHF.

V usage is TRBV4-2 and J usage is TRBJ2-5; D is unresolved. The CDR3 has 13 amino acids. CDR1 LGHNA and CDR2 YNFKEQ come from the germline V gene. Trimming shortened V by 2 bases and J by 5 bases, and 9 bases separated the two germline ends. The CDR3 bases are TGTGCCAGCAGCCAAATCTCCGGGGAGACCCAGTACTTC. This sequence encodes CASSQISGETQYF.